The TCR beta chain under discussion was sequenced for a study of blood T cell repertoires in COVID-19. Study details: The study drew acute and convalescent COVID-19 samples from the United States, Italy and Spain.

Those enrolled, adults aged roughly 18 to 100 years, came from roughly 23 US areas. Cohort 3 recovery required two negative PCRs, clearance, or symptom resolution. How the authors handled the data: Estimation of nucleated cell counts was performed using reference gene primer amplification. Profiled with immunoSEQ multiplex PCR; TCRdb holds only in-frame clones, not every one. V and J calls and clone size are as listed in that table; D and trimming were resolved from the DNA. The table shows around 310,000 clones, with around 92% occurring only once. The V gene's germline CDR1 is MNHEY and CDR2 SMNVEV (reference sequence). This CDR3 spans 13 amino acids. V was shortened by 2 bases and J by 9 bases, with 11 bases between the two germline ends.

The chain employs TRBV27 and TRBJ1-5; no firm D call. The receptor was derived from a woman aged 25-40 years who had recovered from COVID-19. Sequenced: PBMCs or T cells enriched from blood (not recorded which). The CDR3 sequence: CASSLQALRPQHF. As DNA, the CDR3 is TGTGCCAGCAGTTTACAGGCCTTACGGCCCCAGCATTTT.